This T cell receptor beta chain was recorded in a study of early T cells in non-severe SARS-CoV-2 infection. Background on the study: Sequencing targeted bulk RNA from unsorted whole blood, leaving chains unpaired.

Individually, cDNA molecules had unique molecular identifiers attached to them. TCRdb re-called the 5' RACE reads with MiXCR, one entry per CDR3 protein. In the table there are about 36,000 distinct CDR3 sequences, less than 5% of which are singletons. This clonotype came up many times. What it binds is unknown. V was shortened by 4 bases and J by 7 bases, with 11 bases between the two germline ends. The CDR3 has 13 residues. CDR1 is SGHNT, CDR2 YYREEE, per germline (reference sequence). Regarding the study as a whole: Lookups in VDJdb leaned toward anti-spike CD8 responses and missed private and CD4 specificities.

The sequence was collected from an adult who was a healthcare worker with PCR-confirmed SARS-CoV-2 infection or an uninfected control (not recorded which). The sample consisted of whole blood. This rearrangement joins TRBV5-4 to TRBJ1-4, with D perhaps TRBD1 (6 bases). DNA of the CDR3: TGTGCCAGCAGCCAAGGACAGAGTGAAAAACTGTTTTTT. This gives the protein CASSQGQSEKLFF.